This is a list of T cell receptor beta chains from one sample in a study of molecular identifiers for immune sequencing clone quantification. MiXCR, applied by TCRdb to the PCR reads, yields one record per CDR3 protein. The sample includes a few hundred thousand distinct CDR3 sequences, about a quarter of them seen just once. The sample taken for sequencing was naive CD8+ T cells from blood, with Jurkat cell RNA spiked in. These receptors all come from a human donor in good health. Some libraries in this study had Jurkat cell RNA spiked in. Both conserved end residues are part of each CDR3. D genes are given only for firm matches. Part of the rows lack a size; the others show once, few, many or a class for expanded clones.

. | TRBJ1-1 | TRBV19 | . | TGTGCCAGTAGTATAGCCCCCATCACTGAAGCTTTCTTT | CASSIAPITEAFF
TRBD1 | TRBJ2-7 | TRBV20-1 | . | TGCAGTGCTAGAGGGCCGGGACAGGGCAACGAGCAGTACTTC | CSARGPGQGNEQYF
TRBD2 | TRBJ2-7 | TRBV30 | many | TGTGCCTGGAGTCCAACTAGCGGGGTGGACGAGCAGTACTTC | CAWSPTSGVDEQYF
. | TRBJ2-2 | TRBV5-3 | . | TGTGCCAGCAGCCCTCGTTTGAACGAGGAGCTGTTTTTT | CASSPRLNEELFF
TRBD2 | TRBJ2-3 | TRBV7-9 | few | TGTGCCAGCAGCTTAGTGGTCTCAGCGGGGGGGACCACAGATACGCAGTATTTT | CASSLVVSAGGTTDTQYF
. | TRBJ2-5 | TRBV21-1 | . | TGTGCCCGCTACTCACAGGCCGAAGGGACCCAGTACTTC | CARYSQAEGTQYF
. | TRBJ2-3 | TRBV7-9 | many | TGTGCCAGCAGCCCGAAGTTCGATACGCAGTATTTT | CASSPKFDTQYF
. | TRBJ2-7 | TRBV5-1 | few | TGCGCCAGCAGCTTGGCCCAGAACTCGCCCTCCTACGAGCAGTACTTC | CASSLAQNSPSYEQYF
. | TRBJ1-2 | TRBV6-2/TRBV6-3 | . | TGTGCCAGCACTTCAGGGAGAGCCTATGGCTACACCTTC | CASTSGRAYGYTF
TRBD1 | TRBJ2-1 | TRBV5-1 | few | TGCGCCAGCAGCCCATACCCCGGGACAGGGGATGGGCAGTTCTTC | CASSPYPGTGDGQFF
. | TRBJ2-7 | TRBV20-1 | . | TGCAGTGCTTGGCTTCGGGCAGGGAGCTCCTACGAGCAGTACTTC | CSAWLRAGSSYEQYF
. | TRBJ1-2 | TRBV5-1 | few | TGCGCCAGCAGCTACTCAGTGGAGACCTATGGCTACACCTTC | CASSYSVETYGYTF
. | TRBJ2-1 | TRBV7-2 | . | TGTGCCAGATCGAAGGCCCCCTACAATGAGCAGTTCTTC | CARSKAPYNEQFF
. | TRBJ1-1 | TRBV4-1 | . | TGCGCCAGCAGCCAAGATTGGGGGGGAGACACTGGAGCTTTCTTT | CASSQDWGGDTGAFF
. | TRBJ2-3 | TRBV27 | few | TGTGCCAGCAGGCAGGGGTTAAGCACAGATACGCAGTATTTT | CASRQGLSTDTQYF
TRBD2 | TRBJ2-5 | TRBV5-5 | few | TGTGCCAGCAGCTTGGGGGACTTGGGACTAGCGGGGACCCAAGAGACCCAGTACTTC | CASSLGDLGLAGTQETQYF
. | TRBJ1-1 | TRBV28 | few | TGTGCCAGCGAGCAGGGGAACACTGAAGCTTTCTTT | CASEQGNTEAFF
TRBD2 | TRBJ2-3 | TRBV24-1 | many | TGTGCCACCAGTGCAGGACTAGAGAACACAGATACGCAGTATTTT | CATSAGLENTDTQYF
. | TRBJ2-7 | TRBV29-1 | many | TGCAGCGTCCTTCAGCCAGGCTACGAGCAGTACTTC | CSVLQPGYEQYF
TRBD1 | TRBJ2-2 | TRBV15 | . | TGTGCCACCAGCAGAGATAAGTGGGACAGTGCCACCGGGGAGCTGTTTTTT | CATSRDKWDSATGELFF
. | TRBJ2-2 | TRBV4-3 | . | TGCGCCAGCAGCCAAGGCGCAGGAGTCGCCACCGGGGAGCTGTTTTTT | CASSQGAGVATGELFF
. | TRBJ2-7 | TRBV6-2/TRBV6-3 | few | TGTGCCAGCACTACGGCCGGCTACGAGCAGTACTTC | CASTTAGYEQYF
. | TRBJ1-1 | TRBV19 | . | TGTGCCAGTAGTATTGCTCCAGGCAGAAAGGGTACTGAAGCTTTCTTT | CASSIAPGRKGTEAFF
. | TRBJ2-6 | TRBV19 | . | TGTGCCAGTAAGGCCTCTAGCTCTGGGGCCAACGTCCTGACTTTC | CASKASSSGANVLTF
TRBD1 | TRBJ1-5 | TRBV25-1 | many | TGTGCCAGCAGTGAAGGACAGGGGGCGCGTAGATGCCTTCAGCCCCAGCATTTT | CASSEGQGARRCLQPQHF
. | TRBJ1-1 | TRBV2 | many | TGTGCCAGCAGGACCAATCAGATGAACACTGAAGCTTTCTTT | CASRTNQMNTEAFF
. | TRBJ1-2 | TRBV7-9 | few | TGTGCCAGCAGCCCCCCAGACAACCCGTCCTATGGCTACACCTTC | CASSPPDNPSYGYTF
. | TRBJ1-5 | TRBV20-1 | many | TGCAGTGCTAGAGATCATCAATTTCAGGGTGCCGATCAGCCCCAGCATTTT | CSARDHQFQGADQPQHF
TRBD1 | TRBJ2-1 | TRBV6-2/TRBV6-3 | . | TGTGCCAGCAGTAACACAGGGGGCCCGTACAATGAGCAGTTCTTC | CASSNTGGPYNEQFF